A single sample gave rise to the 17 T cell receptor beta chains below, sequenced in a study of neoadjuvant anti-PD-1 for oral cavity cancer. The assay was immunoSEQ multiplex PCR, and TCRdb's table has in-frame clones only and misses some. The data contain approximately 10,000 clones, roughly 64% of them singletons. Time point defined: after neoadjuvant nivolumab, at surgical resection. Sequenced here: PBMCs, sampled after nivolumab (anti-PD-1) treatment. These receptors originate from a person aged 35-79 years with oral cavity squamous cell carcinoma.

The CDR3 here is CASSDGQGPQPQHF. CDR3 sequence (DNA): TGTGCCAGTAGTGACGGACAGGGCCCTCAGCCCCAGCATTTT. The rearrangement links TRBV19 to TRBJ1-5; 8 nucleotides align to TRBD1. The CDR3 is 14 residues long. The germline V gene encodes CDR1 LNHDA and CDR2 SQIVND (reference sequence). Trimming at V came to 5 bases and at J to 6 bases, leaving 6 bases not matched to a gene.

The chain links TRBV4-2 to TRBJ2-5; tentatively, D is TRBD2 (7 bases). The CDR3 consists of 16 residues. Trimming left V 2 bases short and J 2 bases short, with 15 bases between. In germline, CDR1 is LGHNA, CDR2 YNFKEQ. CDR3 in amino acids: CASSQMGGAQQETQYF. The DNA for the CDR3 is TGTGCCAGCAGCCAAATGGGGGGGGCCCAACAAGAGACCCAGTACTTC.

The chain uses TRBV6-1 and TRBJ2-7; 11 bases line up with TRBD2. Trimming took 4 bases from V and 2 from J; bases not matched to a gene: 7. CDR3 size: 16 residues. CDR1 is MNHNS and CDR2 is SASEGT in the germline V gene. The CDR3 reads CASSVGRLAGPYEQYF. CDR3 nucleotides: TGTGCCAGCAGTGTAGGCAGACTAGCGGGGCCCTACGAGCAGTACTTC.

The chain is built from TRBV11-2 and TRBJ2-1, with D possibly TRBD2 on 5 matching bases. Germline assignment: CDR1 SGHAT and CDR2 FQNNGV. The CDR3 is 18 amino acids. Trimming left V 1 base short and J 0 bases short, with 16 bases between. DNA for the CDR3: TGTGCCAGCAGCTTAGGGAGGAAGACCTTAAGCTCCTACAATGAGCAGTTCTTC. This encodes CASSLGRKTLSSYNEQFF. The entire variable domain, with the rest obtained from reference TRBV11-2 and TRBJ2-1, is as follows: EAGVAQSPRYKIIEKRQSVAFWCNPISGHATLYWYQQILGQGPKLLIQFQNNGVVDDSQLPKDRFSAERLKGVDSTLKIQPAKLEDSAVYLCASSLGRKTLSSYNEQFFGPGTRLTVL.

This clone was seen only a few times. The chain couples TRBV5-1 to TRBJ1-4; D possibly corresponds to TRBD1 (6 bases). Germline assignment: CDR1 SGHRS and CDR2 YFSETQ. V shed 4 bases and J shed 7 bases, with 14 bases lying between them. This CDR3 region has 14 residues. The CDR3 DNA reads as TGCGCCAGCAGCCAAACGACAGGCCTTGAAAAACTGTTTTTT. Translation: CASSQTTGLEKLFF.

The gene calls are TRBV9 and TRBJ2-1, with 10 bases aligning to TRBD2. The germline V gene encodes CDR1 SGDLS and CDR2 YYNGEE. The CDR3 is made up of 17 amino acids. Unmatched junction bases numbered 5, after V lost 2 bases and J lost 0 bases. The CDR3: CASSVELAGGSYNEQFF. CDR3 nucleotides: TGTGCCAGCAGCGTCGAATTAGCGGGGGGCTCCTACAATGAGCAGTTCTTC.

This clone came up a few times. The V gene is TRBV6-4, the J gene TRBJ1-5; unclear D gene. V lost 4 bases and J 7 bases, leaving 14 bases between the germline ends. The CDR3 contains 14 residues. Germline assignment: CDR1 MRHNA and CDR2 SNTAGT. In nucleotides, the CDR3 is TGTGCCAGCAGTGTCCTCGCAAGACCCCAGCCCCAGCATTTT. This gives the protein CASSVLARPQPQHF.

The V call is TRBV6-6, the J call TRBJ2-1; TRBD2 agrees at 8 bases. The CDR3 runs 14 residues. The germline V gene encodes CDR1 MNHNY and CDR2 SVGAGI (reference sequence). Unmatched junction bases numbered 6, after V lost 4 bases and J lost 7 bases. CDR3 loop: CASSLSGSRNEQFF. Here the CDR3 DNA reads TGTGCCAGCAGTTTAAGCGGGAGTAGGAATGAGCAGTTCTTC.

This clone was counted a single time. This chain connects TRBV7-8 to TRBJ2-1; TRBD1 aligns across 12 bases. The V gene's germline CDR1 is SGHVS and CDR2 FQNEAQ. This CDR3 is 16 amino acids long. Trimming removed 6 bases from V and 9 bases from J; junction bases left unmatched: 12. The CDR3 nucleotides are TGTGCCAGCAGTTCCGCCGGGACAGGGGGCCTTACTGAGCAGTTCTTC. Translating gives CASSSAGTGGLTEQFF.

The rearrangement links TRBV5-5 to TRBJ2-3; 11 positions agree with TRBD2. This CDR3 comprises 17 residues. CDR1 and CDR2 from the germline V gene are SGHKS and YYEKEE (reference sequence). V lost 0 bases and J lost 5; bases outside the gene matches: 8. Written as DNA, the CDR3 is TGTGCCAGCAGCTTGGTAGCGGGAGGGCCGGTTGGAGATACGCAGTATTTT. It specifies CASSLVAGGPVGDTQYF. The full variable domain, completed using reference TRBV5-5 and TRBJ2-3, is DAGVTQSPTHLIKTRGQQVTLRCSPISGHKSVSWYQQVLGQGPQFIFQYYEKEERGRGNFPDRFSARQFPNYSSELNVNALLLGDSALYLCASSLVAGGPVGDTQYFGPGTRLTVL.

The V gene is TRBV11-2, the J gene TRBJ1-2; D is possibly TRBD1 (5 bases). V was shortened by 4 bases and J by 8 bases, with 17 bases between the two germline ends. The CDR3 is made up of 14 amino acids. Germline CDR1 SGHAT, CDR2 FQNNGV. CDR3 region: CASSSHRGPKGYTF. The CDR3 DNA sequence: TGTGCCAGCAGCTCCCACCGGGGACCGAAGGGCTACACCTTC.

This clone has more than one count but fewer than ten. This sequence joins TRBV18 and TRBJ1-1; 7 positions agree with TRBD1. Germline V gives CDR1 KGHSH, CDR2 LQKENI. The length of the CDR3 is 14 residues. J lost 5 bases, V lost 1 base, and 4 bases had no gene match. As DNA, the CDR3 is TGTGCCAGCTCACCACAAGCCAGGGGGACTGAAGCTTTCTTT. Its translation is CASSPQARGTEAFF.

By share, this clone counts as medium-sized. The chain has TRBV7-9 and TRBJ2-5; possibly TRBD2 for D (6 bases). CDR1 and CDR2 (germline): SEHNR, FQNEAQ (reference sequence). V was shortened by 3 bases and J by 6 bases, with 11 bases between the two germline ends. The CDR3 extends over 13 amino acids. CDR3 coding DNA: TGTGCCAGCAGCTTCGGCGGGGTGAAGACCCAGTACTTC. Protein product: CASSFGGVKTQYF.

This clone was counted between two and nine times. The chain uses TRBV5-6 and TRBJ1-1; D gene unclear. Per the germline V gene, CDR1 is SGHDT and CDR2 is YYEEEE. The V end lost 4 bases, the J end lost 8 bases, and 12 bases lay between the germline ends. The CDR3 extends over 12 amino acids. CDR3 in amino acids: CASSPWTGEAFF. CDR3 sequence (DNA): TGTGCCAGCAGCCCGTGGACGGGAGAAGCTTTCTTT.

The chain employs TRBV27 and TRBJ2-2; a weak D match, TRBD1 (6 bases). Trimming left V 5 bases short and J 6 bases short, with 13 bases between. Germline values: CDR1 MNHEY, CDR2 SMNVEV (reference sequence). The CDR3 runs to 14 residues. The CDR3 sequence is CASSPGQLSGELFF. The CDR3 DNA reads as TGTGCCAGCAGTCCAGGACAGCTATCCGGGGAGCTGTTTTTT.

V is TRBV19 and J is TRBJ1-5; 7 bases map to TRBD1. With 4 bases clipped from V and 1 base from J, the junction kept 4 bases outside the gene matches. The CDR3 contains 15 residues. The germline V gene encodes CDR1 LNHDA and CDR2 SQIVND (reference sequence). The CDR3 region is CASSTTGQSNQPQHF. The CDR3, as DNA: TGTGCCAGTAGTACGACAGGGCAAAGCAATCAGCCCCAGCATTTT. Combining the CDR3 with reference TRBV19 and TRBJ1-5 gives the whole variable domain DGGITQSPKYLFRKEGQNVTLSCEQNLNHDAMYWYRQDPGQGLRLIYYSQIVNDFQKGDIAEGYSVSREKKESFPLTVTSAQKNPTAFYLCASSTTGQSNQPQHFGDGTRLSIL.

This clone was counted a few times. The J gene is TRBJ1-1, the V gene TRBV5-1; D remains ambiguous. Trimming pared 0 bases from V and 5 bases from J, leaving 8 bases between. Germline CDR1 SGHRS, CDR2 YFSETQ. The CDR3 length is 13 residues. The CDR3: CASSLGAETEAFF. CDR3 DNA: TGCGCCAGCAGCTTGGGTGCGGAAACTGAAGCTTTCTTT. Based on the CDR3 plus reference TRBV5-1 and TRBJ1-1, the full variable domain is KAGVTQTPRYLIKTRGQQVTLSCSPISGHRSVSWYQQTPGQGLQFLFEYFSETQRNKGNFPGRFSGRQFSNSRSEMNVSTLELGDSALYLCASSLGAETEAFFGQGTRLTVV.